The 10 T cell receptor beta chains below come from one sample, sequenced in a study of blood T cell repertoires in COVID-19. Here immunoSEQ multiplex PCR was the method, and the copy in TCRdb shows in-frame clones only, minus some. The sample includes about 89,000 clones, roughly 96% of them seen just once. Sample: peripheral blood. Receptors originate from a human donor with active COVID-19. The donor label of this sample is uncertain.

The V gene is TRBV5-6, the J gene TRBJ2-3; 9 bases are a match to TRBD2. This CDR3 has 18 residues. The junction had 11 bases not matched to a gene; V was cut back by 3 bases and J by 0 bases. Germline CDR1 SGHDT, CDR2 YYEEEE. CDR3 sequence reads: CASSSAGTSYQSTDTQYF. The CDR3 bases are TGTGCCAGCAGCTCAGCCGGGACTAGCTACCAAAGCACAGATACGCAGTATTTT.

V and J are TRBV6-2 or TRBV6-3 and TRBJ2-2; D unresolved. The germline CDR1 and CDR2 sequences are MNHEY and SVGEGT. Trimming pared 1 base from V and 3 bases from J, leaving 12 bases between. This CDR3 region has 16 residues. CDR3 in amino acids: CASSYLMELDTGELFF. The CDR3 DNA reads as TGTGCCAGCAGTTACTTAATGGAGCTTGACACCGGGGAGCTGTTTTTT.

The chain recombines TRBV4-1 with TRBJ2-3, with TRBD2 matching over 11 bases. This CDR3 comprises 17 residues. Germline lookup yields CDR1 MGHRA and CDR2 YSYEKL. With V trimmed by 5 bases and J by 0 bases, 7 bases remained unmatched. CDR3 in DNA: TGCGCCAGCAGCGCCGGACTAGCGGGTTCTAGCACAGATACGCAGTATTTT. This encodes CASSAGLAGSSTDTQYF.

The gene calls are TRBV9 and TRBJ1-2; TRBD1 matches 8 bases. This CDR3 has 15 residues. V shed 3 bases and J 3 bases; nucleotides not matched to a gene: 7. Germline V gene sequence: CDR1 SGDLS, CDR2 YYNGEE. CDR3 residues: CASSGTGRPDYGYTF. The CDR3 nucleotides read TGTGCCAGCAGCGGGACAGGGAGGCCTGACTATGGCTACACCTTC.

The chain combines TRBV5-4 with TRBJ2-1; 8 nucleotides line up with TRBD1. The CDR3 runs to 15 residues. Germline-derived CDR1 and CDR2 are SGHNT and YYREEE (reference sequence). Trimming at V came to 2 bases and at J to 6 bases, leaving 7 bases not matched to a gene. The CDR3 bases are TGTGCCAGCAGCTTAATGACAGGGGTGGCCAATGAGCAGTTCTTC. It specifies CASSLMTGVANEQFF.

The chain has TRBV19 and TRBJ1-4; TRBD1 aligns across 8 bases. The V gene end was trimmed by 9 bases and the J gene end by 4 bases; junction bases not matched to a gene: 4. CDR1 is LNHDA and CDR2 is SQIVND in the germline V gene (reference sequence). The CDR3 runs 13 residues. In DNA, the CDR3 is TGTGCCAGCCGGGACAGGATTAATGAAAAACTGTTTTTT. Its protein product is CASRDRINEKLFF.

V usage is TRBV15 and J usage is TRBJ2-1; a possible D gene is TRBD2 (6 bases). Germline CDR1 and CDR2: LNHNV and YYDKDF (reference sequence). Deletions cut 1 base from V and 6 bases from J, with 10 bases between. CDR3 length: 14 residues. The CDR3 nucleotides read TGTGCCACCAGCAGAGGCGGGACCACCAATGAGCAGTTCTTC. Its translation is CATSRGGTTNEQFF.

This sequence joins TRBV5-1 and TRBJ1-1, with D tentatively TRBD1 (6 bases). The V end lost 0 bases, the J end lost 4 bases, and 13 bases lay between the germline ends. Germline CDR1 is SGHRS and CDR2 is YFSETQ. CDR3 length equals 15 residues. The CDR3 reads CASSLVTGIGTEAFF. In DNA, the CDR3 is TGCGCCAGCAGCTTGGTTACAGGGATCGGCACTGAAGCTTTCTTT.

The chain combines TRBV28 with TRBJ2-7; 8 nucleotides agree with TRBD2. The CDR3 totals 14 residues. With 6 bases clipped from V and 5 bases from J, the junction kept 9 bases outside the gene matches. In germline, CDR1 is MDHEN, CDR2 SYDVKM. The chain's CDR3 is CASSSGGVPHEQYF. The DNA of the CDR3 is TGTGCCAGCAGCTCGGGAGGGGTCCCCCACGAGCAGTACTTC.

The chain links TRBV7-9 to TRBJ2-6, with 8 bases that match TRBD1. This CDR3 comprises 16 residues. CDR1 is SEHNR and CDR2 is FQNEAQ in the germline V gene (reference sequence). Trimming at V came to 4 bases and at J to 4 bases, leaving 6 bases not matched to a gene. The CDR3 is CASSSPDREGANVLTF. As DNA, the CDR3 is TGTGCCAGCAGCTCCCCGGACAGGGAGGGGGCCAACGTCCTGACTTTC. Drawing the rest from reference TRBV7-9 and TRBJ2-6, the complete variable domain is DTGVSQNPRHKITKRGQNVTFRCDPISEHNRLYWYRQTLGQGPEFLTYFQNEAQLEKSRLLSDRFSAERPKGSFSTLEIQRTEQGDSAMYLCASSSPDREGANVLTFGAGSRLTVL.